This T cell receptor (beta chain) was sequenced during a study of cytomegalovirus exposure and HLA in healthy donors. PCR employed 60 Vbeta and 13 Jbeta primers. Assay: immunoSEQ multiplex PCR; the TCRdb copy retains only in-frame clones and omits some. This table has about 86,000 clones, approximately 70% appearing once. The J segment lost 2 bases and the V segment lost 4 bases, leaving 13 bases of the junction unmatched. The CDR3 totals 17 residues. Germline V gives CDR1 SGHRS, CDR2 YFSETQ. This sequence was found in a man between 60 and 75 years old in good health and CMV-seronegative. The specimen was PBMCs. The chain employs TRBV5-1 and TRBJ2-5, with 8 bases aligning to TRBD2. CDR3 sequence: CASSPPTSSGGQETQYF. The CDR3 region has the DNA TGCGCCAGCAGCCCCCCTACCTCCAGCGGGGGACAAGAGACCCAGTACTTC.